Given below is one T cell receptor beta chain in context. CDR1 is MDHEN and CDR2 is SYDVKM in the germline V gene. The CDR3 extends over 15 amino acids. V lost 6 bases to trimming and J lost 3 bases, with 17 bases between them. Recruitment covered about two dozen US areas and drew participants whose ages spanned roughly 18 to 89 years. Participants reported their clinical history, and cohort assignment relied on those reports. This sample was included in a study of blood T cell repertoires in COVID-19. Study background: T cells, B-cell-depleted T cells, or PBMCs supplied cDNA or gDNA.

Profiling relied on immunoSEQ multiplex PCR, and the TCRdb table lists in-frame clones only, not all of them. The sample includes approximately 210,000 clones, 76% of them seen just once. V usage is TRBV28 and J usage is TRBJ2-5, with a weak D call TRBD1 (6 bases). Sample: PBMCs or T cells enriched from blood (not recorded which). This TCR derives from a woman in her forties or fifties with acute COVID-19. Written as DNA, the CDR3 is TGTGCCAGCAGACCCGACAGGACCCCAAAAGAGACCCAGTACTTC. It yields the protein CASRPDRTPKETQYF.